This T cell receptor beta chain was obtained from a study of blood T cell repertoires in COVID-19. Study as a whole: There were acute and convalescent COVID-19 samples, and they came from the United States, Italy and Spain. The analysed material was cDNA or gDNA that came from T cells, B-cell-depleted T cells, or PBMCs.

Germline values: CDR1 SGHRS, CDR2 YFSETQ. This CDR3 region has 16 residues. Trimming removed 9 bases from V and 5 bases from J; junction bases left unmatched: 18. Original handling: Amplification of reference gene primers was used by the study to estimate nucleated cell counts. Clones were sequenced by immunoSEQ multiplex PCR, and TCRdb holds only the in-frame ones, with some missing. The V and J calls and clone size were taken over from that table, and D and trimming were inferred from the DNA. The sample contains around 130,000 clones, more than 70% of which appear only once. This clone was detected ten times or more.

The clonotype was recovered from a man in his 60s with acute or convalescent COVID-19. The chain has TRBV5-1 and TRBJ2-7; 9 nucleotides line up with TRBD1. The sequencing sample was made of peripheral blood. The CDR3 protein is CATSFLGQGFGDEQYF. CDR3 in DNA: TGCGCCACCTCTTTTCTGGGACAGGGTTTCGGGGACGAGCAGTACTTC.